This TCR beta chain was sequenced in a study of OX40 agonist ivuxolimab in advanced cancers. Overall study context: Participants could have had prior anti-PD-1, anti-PD-L1 or anti-CTLA-4 therapy, and 40% had some. Points from the study as a whole: With doses of 0.1 to 3.0 mg/kg, CD4+ and CD8+ blood T cells had undergone clonal expansion by week 6.

Note on this clone: Its target is not known.

No patient had autoimmune disease or received systemic immunosuppression. At baseline, cycle 4 day 1, and cycle 7 day 1, blood was sampled. The CDR3 sequence is 20 residues long. Trimming removed 3 bases from V and 0 bases from J; junction bases left unmatched: 12. Germline values: CDR1 SGDLS, CDR2 YYNGEE. Generated by immunoSEQ multiplex PCR, the TCRdb table keeps only in-frame clones and is missing some. Of 65,000 to 85,000 clones listed, about nine tenths are singletons. The rearrangement links TRBV9 to TRBJ2-6; the match to TRBD1 covers 10 bases. The material was CD4+ or CD8+ T cells sorted from blood, obtained in a trial of the OX40 agonist ivuxolimab. This clonotype was sampled from an adult with an advanced solid tumor such as melanoma, head and neck, liver or kidney cancer. CDR3 DNA sequence: TGTGCCAGCAGCGCCCAGATAGGGGGACAGGGGTTCTCTGGGGCCAACGTCCTGACTTTC. Its protein product is CASSAQIGGQGFSGANVLTF.